This T cell receptor (beta chain) comes out of a study of blood T cell repertoires in COVID-19. Across the study: Specimens from acute and convalescent COVID-19 originated in the United States, Italy and Spain. The analysed material was cDNA or gDNA that came from T cells, B-cell-depleted T cells, or PBMCs.

Data came from immunoSEQ multiplex PCR; TCRdb stores just in-frame clones and leaves some out. The sample has approximately 270,000 clones; roughly four fifths are singletons. CDR1 is KGHDR, CDR2 SFDVKD, per germline. V lost 4 bases, J lost 6 bases, and 17 bases lay in between. The CDR3 is made up of 15 amino acids. Sequenced sample: peripheral blood. The chain employs TRBV24-1 and TRBJ1-2, with a possible D match to TRBD1 (6 bases). The source of this sequence is a man at least 80 years old with acute or convalescent COVID-19. The CDR3 reads CATSDRDTGKDGYTF. CDR3 DNA sequence: TGTGCCACCAGTGACCGTGATACAGGGAAAGATGGCTACACCTTC.